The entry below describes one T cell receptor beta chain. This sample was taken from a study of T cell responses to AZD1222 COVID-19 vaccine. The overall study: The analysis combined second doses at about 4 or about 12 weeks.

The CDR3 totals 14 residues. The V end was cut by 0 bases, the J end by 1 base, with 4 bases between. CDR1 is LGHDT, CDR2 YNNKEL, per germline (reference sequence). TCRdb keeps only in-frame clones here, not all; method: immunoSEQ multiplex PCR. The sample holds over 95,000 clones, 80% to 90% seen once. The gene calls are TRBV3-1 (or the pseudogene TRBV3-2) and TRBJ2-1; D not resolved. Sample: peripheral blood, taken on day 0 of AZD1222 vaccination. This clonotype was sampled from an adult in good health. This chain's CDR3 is CASSQDQSYNEQFF. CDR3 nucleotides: TGTGCCAGCAGCCAAGATCAGTCCTACAATGAGCAGTTCTTC.